Each of the 24 T cell receptor beta chains below was sequenced from the same sample in a study of shared clonotypes between healthy human individuals. It was CD45RO-negative cells, positively selected for CCR7, that made up naive CD8 cells, with terminally differentiated effector memory CD45RA+ cells excluded. The repertoire was sequenced with immunoSEQ multiplex PCR; TCRdb's copy has only in-frame clones and lacks some. The data contain hundreds of thousands of clones, around 95% of them singletons. The sample consisted of naive CD8+ T cells sorted from blood. The receptors were sampled from a woman aged 30 to 39 in good health.

This chain connects TRBV7-8 to TRBJ2-5; D is uncertain. The J call may be mistaken, given a closer DNA end match to TRBJ2-7. The CDR3 totals 13 residues. CDR1 SGHVS and CDR2 FQNEAQ come from the germline V gene. The CDR3, as DNA: TGTGCCAGCAGCTTCGGCAACTCCTACGAGCAGTACTTC. Its translation is CASSFGNSYEQYF.

This chain uses TRBV2 with TRBJ2-7; tentative D call: TRBD2 (6 bases). Trimming took 4 bases from V and 1 from J, leaving 11 bases between them. Germline V gene lookup returns CDR1 SNHLY and CDR2 FYNNEI. The CDR3 loop spans 14 amino acids. The CDR3 region is CASSGRDFSYEQYF. DNA of the CDR3: TGTGCCAGCAGTGGGCGGGACTTTTCCTACGAGCAGTACTTC. Full variable domain (rest looked up from reference TRBV2 and TRBJ2-7): EPEVTQTPSHQVTQMGQEVILRCVPISNHLYFYWYRQILGQKVEFLVSFYNNEISEKSEIFDDQFSVERPDGSNFTLKIRSTKLEDSAMYFCASSGRDFSYEQYFGPGTRLTVT.

The chain combines TRBV7-8 with TRBJ2-6; D possibly corresponds to TRBD2 (6 bases). V was trimmed by 2 bases and J by 2 bases, leaving 13 bases between them. The CDR3 covers 17 residues. CDR1 is SGHVS, CDR2 FQNEAQ, per germline. The CDR3 region has the DNA TGTGCCAGCAGCTTAAGGCTAGCGCCTACTGGGGCCAACGTCCTGACTTTC. Translation gives CASSLRLAPTGANVLTF.

The DNA for the CDR3 is TGTGCCAGCAGCTTAGATGGGACAGCTATGAACACCGGGGAGCTGTTTTTT. Translation gives CASSLDGTAMNTGELFF. The chain employs TRBV13 and TRBJ2-2; 7 nucleotides line up with TRBD1. This CDR3 is built from 17 residues. CDR1 and CDR2 (germline): PRHDT, FYEKMQ (reference sequence). V lost 1 base, J lost 1 base, and 6 bases stayed unmatched.

V gene TRBV27 combines with J gene TRBJ1-1; D is ambiguous. The germline V and J ends were trimmed by 5 bases and 2 bases, with 15 bases remaining between them. Looked up from germline, CDR1 is MNHEY and CDR2 is SMNVEV (reference sequence). The CDR3 extends over 15 amino acids. CDR3: CASSMLAGSNTEAFF. Here the CDR3 DNA reads TGTGCCAGCAGTATGCTGGCGGGATCCAACACTGAAGCTTTCTTT.

The chain carries TRBV13 and TRBJ2-5; 11 bases fit TRBD2. The DNA matches TRBJ2-7 better at its end, which makes the J call doubtful. Looked up from germline, CDR1 is PRHDT and CDR2 is FYEKMQ (reference sequence). The length of the CDR3 is 15 residues. The CDR3, as DNA: TGTGCCAGCAGCTCAACTAGCGGGAGTATCTCCGAGCAGTACTTC. It encodes CASSSTSGSISEQYF.

DNA of the CDR3: TGCGCCAGCAGCCCGGGGGAAGCGGCCTACGAGCAGTACTTC. Translated, it gives CASSPGEAAYEQYF. The rearrangement uses TRBV4-1 and TRBJ2-5, with D perhaps matching TRBD2 (6 bases). The J call could be wrong; TRBJ2-7 is a better fit for the DNA end. Germline CDR1 reads MGHRA; CDR2 reads YSYEKL. The CDR3 is 14 residues long.

CDR3 sequence reads: CSATTSSPIFGGELFF. The CDR3 DNA follows: TGCAGCGCTACGACTAGTTCCCCTATATTTGGTGGGGAGCTGTTTTTT. The rearrangement uses TRBV29-1 and TRBJ2-2; the D gene is possibly TRBD2 (6 bases). CDR1 SQVTM and CDR2 ANQGSEA come from the germline V gene. Trimming removed 7 bases from V and 8 bases from J, with 26 bases in between. CDR3 size: 16 residues.

V and J are TRBV30 and TRBJ1-4; 10 bases line up with TRBD1. The CDR3 extends over 17 amino acids. Per germline, CDR1 GTSNPN and CDR2 SVGIG (reference sequence). J gave up 8 bases and V 2 bases, and 14 bases lay outside the gene matches. The CDR3 sequence: CAWSLTGDRGSGEKLFF. CDR3 nucleotide sequence: TGTGCCTGGAGTTTGACGGGGGACAGGGGATCGGGAGAAAAACTGTTTTTT. The whole variable domain, filled in from reference TRBV30 and TRBJ1-4, reads SQTIHQWPATLVQPVGSPLSLECTVEGTSNPNLYWYRQAAGRGLQLLFYSVGIGQISSEVPQNLSASRPQDRQFILSSKKLLLSDSGFYLCAWSLTGDRGSGEKLFFGSGTQLSVL.

This chain connects TRBV5-1 to TRBJ2-1; 10 bases are shared with TRBD2. Unmatched junction bases numbered 5, after V lost 4 bases and J lost 4 bases. From germline, CDR1 is SGHRS and CDR2 YFSETQ. The length of the CDR3 is 15 residues. CDR3 in DNA: TGCGCCAGCAGCCCGATAGCGGGAGGTTACAATGAGCAGTTCTTC. Protein: CASSPIAGGYNEQFF.

This rearrangement joins TRBV27 to TRBJ1-5; the D gene is possibly TRBD1 (5 bases). Trimming shortened V by 5 bases and J by 3 bases, and 8 bases separated the two germline ends. Looked up from germline, CDR1 is MNHEY and CDR2 is SMNVEV (reference sequence). The CDR3 sequence is 13 residues long. CDR3 nucleotide sequence: TGTGCCAGCAGTAGACAGTTCAATCAGCCCCAGCATTTT. This translates into CASSRQFNQPQHF.

The chain recombines TRBV5-6 with TRBJ2-1; D remains ambiguous. The CDR3 is 14 residues long. With 1 base removed from V and 6 bases from J, the gap between germline ends came to 11 bases. CDR1 is SGHDT, CDR2 YYEEEE, per germline. CDR3 sequence: CASSLSLDLNEQFF. The CDR3 DNA reads TGTGCCAGCAGCTTGAGCCTGGACCTCAATGAGCAGTTCTTC.

The chain links TRBV15 to TRBJ2-2; 10 bases align to TRBD2. V trimming: 5 bases; J trimming: 8 bases; junction bases outside the gene matches: 8. CDR3 length: 15 amino acids. Germline values: CDR1 LNHNV, CDR2 YYDKDF (reference sequence). In nucleotides, the CDR3 is TGTGCCACCAGCGGCCCGGGAGCGGGAGGGGGGGAGCTGTTTTTT. Its translation: CATSGPGAGGGELFF.

The chain is built from TRBV5-1 and TRBJ1-1; TRBD1 is a possible D gene (5 bases). Germline lookup yields CDR1 SGHRS and CDR2 YFSETQ. The ends were cut back, 1 base at V and 1 base at J, with 8 bases in the middle. This CDR3 is built from 14 residues. The CDR3, as DNA: TGCGCCAGCAGCTTGAAGGGGAAGAACACTGAAGCTTTCTTT. As protein: CASSLKGKNTEAFF.

This chain connects TRBV5-8 to TRBJ2-1, with D perhaps TRBD1 or TRBD2 (5 bases each). This CDR3 is 16 amino acids long. The germline CDR1 and CDR2 sequences are SGHTS and YDEGEE. V was cut by 4 bases and J by 0 bases, with 14 bases left in between. CDR3 sequence reads: CASSRTGTGSYNEQFF. In DNA, the CDR3 is TGTGCCAGCAGCCGTACCGGGACCGGCTCCTACAATGAGCAGTTCTTC.

The chain has TRBV5-6 and TRBJ2-1, with 7 bases that match TRBD1. The J segment lost 4 bases and the V segment lost 3 bases, leaving 10 bases of the junction unmatched. The CDR3 is 16 amino acids. Germline CDR1 is SGHDT and CDR2 is YYEEEE. CDR3 sequence: CASSSMDRRIYNEQFF. CDR3 in DNA: TGTGCCAGCAGCTCGATGGACAGGAGGATTTACAATGAGCAGTTCTTC.

The J gene is TRBJ2-5, the V gene TRBV9, with D tentatively TRBD2 (6 bases). The CDR3 is 14 amino acids. Trimming removed 2 bases at V and 0 bases at J, with 8 bases between. The V gene's germline CDR1 is SGDLS and CDR2 YYNGEE. Written as DNA, the CDR3 is TGTGCCAGCAGCGTTTCGGGGGACCAAGAGACCCAGTACTTC. As protein: CASSVSGDQETQYF.

The chain links TRBV7-9 to TRBJ1-1, with D uncertain. V lost 2 bases and J 1 base, leaving 11 bases between the germline ends. This CDR3 contains 15 residues. CDR1 and CDR2 (germline): SEHNR, FQNEAQ (reference sequence). For the CDR3, the DNA is TGTGCCAGCAGCTTAAGTCTGGGATGGAACACTGAAGCTTTCTTT. Translating gives CASSLSLGWNTEAFF. The full variable domain, its missing parts supplied by reference TRBV7-9 and TRBJ1-1, is DTGVSQNPRHKITKRGQNVTFRCDPISEHNRLYWYRQTLGQGPEFLTYFQNEAQLEKSRLLSDRFSAERPKGSFSTLEIQRTEQGDSAMYLCASSLSLGWNTEAFFGQGTRLTVV.

In this sample, this clone turned up once. This chain links TRBV2 with TRBJ1-1; a weak D match, TRBD1 (5 bases). V was shortened by 6 bases and J by 4 bases, with 9 bases between the two germline ends. The CDR3 is made up of 12 amino acids. Germline V gene lookup returns CDR1 SNHLY and CDR2 FYNNEI. Here the CDR3 reads CASRWGGTEAFF. CDR3 sequence (DNA): TGTGCCAGCAGGTGGGGGGGCACTGAAGCTTTCTTT.

The V call is TRBV2, the J call TRBJ2-7; no firm D call. This CDR3 is 15 amino acids long. V lost 0 bases and J lost 4, with 13 bases in between. Looked up from germline, CDR1 is SNHLY and CDR2 is FYNNEI. DNA for the CDR3: TGTGCCAGCAGTGAAGCACCACGCAAAGGGTACGAGCAGTACTTC. Residues: CASSEAPRKGYEQYF. The entire variable domain, with the rest obtained from reference TRBV2 and TRBJ2-7, is as follows: EPEVTQTPSHQVTQMGQEVILRCVPISNHLYFYWYRQILGQKVEFLVSFYNNEISEKSEIFDDQFSVERPDGSNFTLKIRSTKLEDSAMYFCASSEAPRKGYEQYFGPGTRLTVT.

The chain joins TRBV2 to TRBJ2-7, with 8 bases that match TRBD1. The CDR3 runs 16 residues. The V and J ends lost 3 bases and 3 bases, in that order; junction bases with no gene match: 10. Looked up from germline, CDR1 is SNHLY and CDR2 is FYNNEI. The CDR3 DNA reads TGTGCCAGCAGTGAGGGGGCAGGGGGCAGTCTCTACGAGCAGTACTTC. Translated, it gives CASSEGAGGSLYEQYF.

V and J are TRBV28 and TRBJ2-7; D gene uncertain. Trimming stripped 3 bases from V and 10 bases from J, with 16 bases between. The CDR3 has 13 amino acids. CDR1 and CDR2 (germline): MDHEN, SYDVKM. The CDR3 DNA sequence: TGTGCCAGCAGTTTCCGACTCTTACCCACCCAGTACTTC. It translates to CASSFRLLPTQYF.

This chain links TRBV28 with TRBJ2-5; D is unresolved. Germline V CDR1 and CDR2: MDHEN, SYDVKM. V was shortened by 3 bases and J by 5 bases, with 7 bases between the two germline ends. This CDR3 spans 12 amino acids. The CDR3 reads CASSFTWETQYF. The DNA for the CDR3 is TGTGCCAGCAGTTTTACGTGGGAGACCCAGTACTTC. The whole variable domain, remainder taken from reference TRBV28 and TRBJ2-5, is DVKVTQSSRYLVKRTGEKVFLECVQDMDHENMFWYRQDPGLGLRLIYFSYDVKMKEKGDIPEGYSVSREKKERFSLILESASTNQTSMYLCASSFTWETQYFGPGTRLLVL.

V is TRBV7-9 and J is TRBJ1-1, with D unresolved. Germline V gene data show CDR1 as SEHNR and CDR2 as FQNEAQ (reference sequence). V lost 1 base and J lost 7, with 7 bases in between. CDR3 length equals 12 residues. Here the CDR3 DNA reads TGTGCCAGCAGCTTAGATGAGGGTGAAGCTTTCTTT. It specifies CASSLDEGEAFF.